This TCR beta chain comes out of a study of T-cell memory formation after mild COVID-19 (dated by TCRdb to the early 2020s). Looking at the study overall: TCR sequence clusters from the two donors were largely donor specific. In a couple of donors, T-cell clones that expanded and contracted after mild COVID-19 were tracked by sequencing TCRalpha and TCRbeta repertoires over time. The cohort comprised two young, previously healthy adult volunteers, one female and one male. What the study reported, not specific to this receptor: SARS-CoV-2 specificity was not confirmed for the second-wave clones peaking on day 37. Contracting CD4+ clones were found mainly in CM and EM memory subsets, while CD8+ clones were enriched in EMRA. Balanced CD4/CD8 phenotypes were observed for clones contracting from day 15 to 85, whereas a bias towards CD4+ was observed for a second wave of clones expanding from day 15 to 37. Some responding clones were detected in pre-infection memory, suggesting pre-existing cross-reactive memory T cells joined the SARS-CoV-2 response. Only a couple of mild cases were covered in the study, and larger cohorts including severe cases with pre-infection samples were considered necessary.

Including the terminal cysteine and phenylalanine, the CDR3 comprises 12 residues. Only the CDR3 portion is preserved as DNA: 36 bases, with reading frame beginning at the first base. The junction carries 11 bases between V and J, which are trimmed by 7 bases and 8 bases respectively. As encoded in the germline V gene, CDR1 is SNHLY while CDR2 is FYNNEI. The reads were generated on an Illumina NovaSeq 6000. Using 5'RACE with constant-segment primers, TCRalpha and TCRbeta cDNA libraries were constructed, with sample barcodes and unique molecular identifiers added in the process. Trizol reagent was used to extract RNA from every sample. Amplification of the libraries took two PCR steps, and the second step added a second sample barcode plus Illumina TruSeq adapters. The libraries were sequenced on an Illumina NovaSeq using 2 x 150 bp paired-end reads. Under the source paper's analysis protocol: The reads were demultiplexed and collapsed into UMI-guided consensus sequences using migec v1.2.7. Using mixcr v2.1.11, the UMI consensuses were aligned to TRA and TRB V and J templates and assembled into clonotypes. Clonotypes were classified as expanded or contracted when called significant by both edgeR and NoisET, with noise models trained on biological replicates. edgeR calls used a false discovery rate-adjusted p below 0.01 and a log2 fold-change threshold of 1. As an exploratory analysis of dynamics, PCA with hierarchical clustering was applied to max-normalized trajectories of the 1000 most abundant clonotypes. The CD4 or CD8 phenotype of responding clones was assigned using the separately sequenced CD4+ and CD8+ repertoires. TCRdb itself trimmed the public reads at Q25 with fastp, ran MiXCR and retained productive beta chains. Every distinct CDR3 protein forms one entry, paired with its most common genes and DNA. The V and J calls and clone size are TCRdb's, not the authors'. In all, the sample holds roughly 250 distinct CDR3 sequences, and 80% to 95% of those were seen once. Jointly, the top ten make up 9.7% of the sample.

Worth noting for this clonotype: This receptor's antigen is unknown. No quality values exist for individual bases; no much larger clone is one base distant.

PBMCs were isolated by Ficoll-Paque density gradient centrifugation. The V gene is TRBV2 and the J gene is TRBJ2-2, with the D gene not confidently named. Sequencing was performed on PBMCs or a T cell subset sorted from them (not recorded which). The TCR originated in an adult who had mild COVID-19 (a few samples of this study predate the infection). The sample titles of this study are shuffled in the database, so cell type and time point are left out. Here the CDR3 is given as CASKVRTGELFF. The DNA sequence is TGTGCCAGCAAAGTGAGAACGGGGGAGCTGTTTTTT.